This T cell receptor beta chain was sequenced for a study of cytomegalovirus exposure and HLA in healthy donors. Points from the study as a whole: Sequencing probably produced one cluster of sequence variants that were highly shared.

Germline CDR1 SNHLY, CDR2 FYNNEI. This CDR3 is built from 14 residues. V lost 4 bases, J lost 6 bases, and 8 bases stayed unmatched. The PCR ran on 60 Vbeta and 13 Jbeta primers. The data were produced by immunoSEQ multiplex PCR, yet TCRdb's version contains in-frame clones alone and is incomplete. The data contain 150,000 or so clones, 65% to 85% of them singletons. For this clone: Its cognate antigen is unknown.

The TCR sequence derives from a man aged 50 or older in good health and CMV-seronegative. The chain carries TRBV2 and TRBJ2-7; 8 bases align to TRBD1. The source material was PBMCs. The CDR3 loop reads CASSVQTGAGEQYF. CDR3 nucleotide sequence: TGTGCCAGCAGTGTCCAGACAGGGGCGGGCGAGCAGTACTTC.